This is a list of T cell receptor beta chains from one sample in a study of OX40 agonist ivuxolimab in advanced cancers. Method: immunoSEQ multiplex PCR; TCRdb's copy keeps in-frame clones and lacks some. The table includes approximately 96,000 clones, about 90% detected once. The sample in question was CD4+ or CD8+ T cells sorted from blood, obtained in a trial of the OX40 agonist ivuxolimab. The receptors were gathered from an adult with an advanced solid tumor such as melanoma, head and neck, liver or kidney cancer. CDR3s include the opening cysteine and the closing phenylalanine or tryptophan. A D gene is named only where the DNA matches it firmly. Not all rows give a size; the values are once, few, many and, for expanded clones, a class.

j_call: TRBJ1-4; clone_size: .; cdr3_length: 15; v_call: TRBV7-9; d_call: TRBD1; cdr3_nt: TGTGCCAGCAGCCTTGGACAGGACCGTAACGAAAAACTGTTTTTT; cdr3_aa: CASSLGQDRNEKLFF
j_call: TRBJ2-5; clone_size: .; cdr3_length: 13; v_call: TRBV28; d_call: .; cdr3_nt: TGTGCCAGCAGTTTAGCCGGGATCGAGACCCAGTACTTC; cdr3_aa: CASSLAGIETQYF
j_call: TRBJ2-1; clone_size: .; cdr3_length: 12; v_call: TRBV6-5; d_call: TRBD2; cdr3_nt: TGTGCCAGCAGCCGCACCGGGACTAGCCCGTTCTTC; cdr3_aa: CASSRTGTSPFF
j_call: TRBJ1-1; clone_size: .; cdr3_length: 16; v_call: TRBV7-3; d_call: .; cdr3_nt: TGTGCCAGCAGCTTGGGGAGGATCACCTTGGGCACTGAAGCTTTCTTT; cdr3_aa: CASSLGRITLGTEAFF
j_call: TRBJ2-1; clone_size: .; cdr3_length: 16; v_call: TRBV4-1; d_call: .; cdr3_nt: TGCGCCAGCAGCCAAGTTCACAGGGTTGAACACAATGAGCAGTTCTTC; cdr3_aa: CASSQVHRVEHNEQFF
j_call: TRBJ1-4; clone_size: .; cdr3_length: 14; v_call: TRBV9; d_call: TRBD1; cdr3_nt: TGTGCCAGCAGCGTAGGGGACAGGGACGAAAAACTGTTTTTT; cdr3_aa: CASSVGDRDEKLFF
j_call: TRBJ1-1; clone_size: .; cdr3_length: 15; v_call: TRBV10-3; d_call: .; cdr3_nt: TGTGCCATCAGTGGCCTCCCCGGGGCGGGCACTGAAGCTTTCTTT; cdr3_aa: CAISGLPGAGTEAFF
j_call: TRBJ2-7; clone_size: .; cdr3_length: 16; v_call: TRBV7-2; d_call: .; cdr3_nt: TGTGCCAGCAGCTCCGGGGTGGGGCGGGGTTCCTACGAGCAGTACTTC; cdr3_aa: CASSSGVGRGSYEQYF
j_call: TRBJ1-5; clone_size: .; cdr3_length: 14; v_call: TRBV19; d_call: .; cdr3_nt: TGTGCCAGTACCGTGTCGGGGGGCAATCAGCCCCAGCATTTT; cdr3_aa: CASTVSGGNQPQHF
j_call: TRBJ2-7; clone_size: .; cdr3_length: 13; v_call: TRBV6-1; d_call: .; cdr3_nt: TGTGCCACCACCGGGACTCCGCTACCCGAGCAGTACTTC; cdr3_aa: CATTGTPLPEQYF
j_call: TRBJ1-3; clone_size: .; cdr3_length: 17; v_call: TRBV11-3; d_call: .; cdr3_nt: TGTGCCAGCAGCTTAGGAGCCGGGGCCGAGATTGGAAACACCATATATTTT; cdr3_aa: CASSLGAGAEIGNTIYF
j_call: TRBJ1-2; clone_size: .; cdr3_length: 15; v_call: TRBV7-9; d_call: .; cdr3_nt: TGTGCCAGCAGCTTAGCCCTCGGTGGAGGAAATGGCTACACCTTC; cdr3_aa: CASSLALGGGNGYTF
j_call: TRBJ1-3; clone_size: .; cdr3_length: 14; v_call: TRBV6-1; d_call: .; cdr3_nt: TGTGCCAGCAGTGCAGGGAACTCTGGAAACACCATATATTTT; cdr3_aa: CASSAGNSGNTIYF
j_call: TRBJ2-5; clone_size: .; cdr3_length: 12; v_call: TRBV29-1; d_call: .; cdr3_nt: TGCAGCGTTGGGGACGACGGGGAGACCCAGTACTTC; cdr3_aa: CSVGDDGETQYF
j_call: TRBJ2-7; clone_size: .; cdr3_length: 13; v_call: TRBV10-3; d_call: .; cdr3_nt: TGTGCCATCAGTGTTGGGGTACCGTACGAGCAGTACTTC; cdr3_aa: CAISVGVPYEQYF
j_call: TRBJ2-7; clone_size: .; cdr3_length: 14; v_call: TRBV11-3; d_call: .; cdr3_nt: TGTGCCAGCAGCTTATTCGGCGGACCCTACGAGCAGTACTTC; cdr3_aa: CASSLFGGPYEQYF
j_call: TRBJ2-7; clone_size: .; cdr3_length: 14; v_call: TRBV6-6; d_call: TRBD1; cdr3_nt: TGTGCCAGCAGTAAAACAGGGGGCAGGTACGAGCAGTACTTC; cdr3_aa: CASSKTGGRYEQYF
j_call: TRBJ2-7; clone_size: .; cdr3_length: 13; v_call: TRBV6-1; d_call: TRBD1; cdr3_nt: TGTGCCAGCAGTGGGACAGGGCTATACGAGCAGTACTTC; cdr3_aa: CASSGTGLYEQYF
j_call: TRBJ2-5; clone_size: once; cdr3_length: 14; v_call: TRBV5-1; d_call: .; cdr3_nt: TGCGCCAGCAGCCGTGGACAGAGTCAAGAGACCCAGTACTTC; cdr3_aa: CASSRGQSQETQYF
j_call: TRBJ1-1; clone_size: .; cdr3_length: 14; v_call: TRBV30; d_call: .; cdr3_nt: TGTGCCTGGAGTGTAGGGCTTATGAACACTGAAGCTTTCTTT; cdr3_aa: CAWSVGLMNTEAFF
j_call: TRBJ2-3; clone_size: once; cdr3_length: 15; v_call: TRBV6-5; d_call: TRBD1; cdr3_nt: TGTGCCAGCAGTTACTCCGGGACAGGGAATGGTTCGCAGTATTTT; cdr3_aa: CASSYSGTGNGSQYF
j_call: TRBJ1-1; clone_size: .; cdr3_length: 13; v_call: TRBV6-4; d_call: .; cdr3_nt: TGTGCCAGCAGTGACGAGGGTGGGACTGAAGCTTTCTTT; cdr3_aa: CASSDEGGTEAFF
j_call: TRBJ2-1; clone_size: .; cdr3_length: 18; v_call: TRBV27; d_call: TRBD2; cdr3_nt: TGTGCCAGCAGCCCTTTCCTTAGCGGGAGATGGTCCTACAATGAGCAGTTCTTC; cdr3_aa: CASSPFLSGRWSYNEQFF
j_call: TRBJ1-1; clone_size: .; cdr3_length: 14; v_call: TRBV11-3; d_call: TRBD1; cdr3_nt: TGTGCCAGCAGCTTAGAGAGGGGGCGGACTGAAGCTTTCTTT; cdr3_aa: CASSLERGRTEAFF
j_call: TRBJ1-1; clone_size: .; cdr3_length: 15; v_call: TRBV6-1; d_call: .; cdr3_nt: TGTGCCAGCAGTGAAGGTTTGCTGGAGAACACTGAAGCTTTCTTT; cdr3_aa: CASSEGLLENTEAFF
j_call: TRBJ2-7; clone_size: .; cdr3_length: 14; v_call: TRBV27; d_call: TRBD2; cdr3_nt: TGTGCCAGCAGTTTAGCGGGAGAGACCTACGAGCAGTACTTC; cdr3_aa: CASSLAGETYEQYF
j_call: TRBJ2-7; clone_size: .; cdr3_length: 14; v_call: TRBV7-2; d_call: TRBD1; cdr3_nt: TGTGCCAGCAGCTACGGGACAGGATCCTACGAGCAGTACTTC; cdr3_aa: CASSYGTGSYEQYF
j_call: TRBJ1-3; clone_size: .; cdr3_length: 16; v_call: TRBV4-2; d_call: TRBD1; cdr3_nt: TGTGCCAGCAGCCAAAGTAAGGACAGGGCTGGAAACACCATATATTTT; cdr3_aa: CASSQSKDRAGNTIYF
j_call: TRBJ2-7; clone_size: .; cdr3_length: 15; v_call: TRBV5-6; d_call: .; cdr3_nt: TGTGCCAGCAGCGATAATACCAGGGCGTGGGTCGAGCAGTACTTC; cdr3_aa: CASSDNTRAWVEQYF
j_call: TRBJ1-4; clone_size: .; cdr3_length: 16; v_call: TRBV28; d_call: TRBD1; cdr3_nt: TGTGCCAGCAGTTTTTCGGGACAGACAACTAATGAAAAACTGTTTTTT; cdr3_aa: CASSFSGQTTNEKLFF
j_call: TRBJ2-5; clone_size: .; cdr3_length: 13; v_call: TRBV9; d_call: .; cdr3_nt: TGTGCCAGCAGTGGGGCGCCGGGGGAGACCCAGTACTTC; cdr3_aa: CASSGAPGETQYF
j_call: TRBJ2-5; clone_size: .; cdr3_length: 13; v_call: TRBV7-9; d_call: TRBD2; cdr3_nt: TGTGCCAGCGGTTTAGCGGGAGGAGAGACCCAGTACTTC; cdr3_aa: CASGLAGGETQYF
j_call: TRBJ1-4; clone_size: .; cdr3_length: 17; v_call: TRBV4-2; d_call: .; cdr3_nt: TGTGCCAGCAGCCAAGAGGGGAGAAAAACGAGGGATGAAAAACTGTTTTTT; cdr3_aa: CASSQEGRKTRDEKLFF